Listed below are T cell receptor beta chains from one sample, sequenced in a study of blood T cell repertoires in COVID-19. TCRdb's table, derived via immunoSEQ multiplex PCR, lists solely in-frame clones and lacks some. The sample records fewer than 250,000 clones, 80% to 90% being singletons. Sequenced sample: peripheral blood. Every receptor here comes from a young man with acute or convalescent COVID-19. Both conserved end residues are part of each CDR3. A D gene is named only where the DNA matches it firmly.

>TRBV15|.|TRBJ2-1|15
TGTGCCACCAGCCCGCTAGACAGGTCATACAATGAGCAGTTCTTC
CATSPLDRSYNEQFF
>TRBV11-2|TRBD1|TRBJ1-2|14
TGTGCCAGCCGCCGGGACAGGCGGGGTGGTGGCTACACCTTC
CASRRDRRGGGYTF
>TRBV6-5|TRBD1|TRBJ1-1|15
TGTGCCAGCAGTTACTCCGGGACAGGAAACACTGAAGCTTTCTTT
CASSYSGTGNTEAFF
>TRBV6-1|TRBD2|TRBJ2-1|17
TGTGCCAGCAGTGATATTGGGACTAGCGGGAGGCGAGATGAGCAGTTCTTC
CASSDIGTSGRRDEQFF
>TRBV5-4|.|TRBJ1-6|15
TGTGCCAGCAGTCTCAGGGTAGGCGATAATTCACCCCTCCACTTT
CASSLRVGDNSPLHF
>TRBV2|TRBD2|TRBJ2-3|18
TGTGCCAGCAGGGATCGTCCTCGGAGCGGGAGGGCGAGGGATACGCAGTATTTT
CASRDRPRSGRARDTQYF
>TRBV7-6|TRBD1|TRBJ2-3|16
TGTGCCAGCAGCCCCAGAACCTTCCGACAGGGAGATACGCAGTATTTT
CASSPRTFRQGDTQYF
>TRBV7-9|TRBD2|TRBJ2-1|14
TGTGCCAGCAGCTTAAGCGGGATTTACAATGAGCAGTTCTTC
CASSLSGIYNEQFF
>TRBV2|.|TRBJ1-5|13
TGTGCCAGCAGTGTACGGTTGAATCAGCCCCAGCATTTT
CASSVRLNQPQHF
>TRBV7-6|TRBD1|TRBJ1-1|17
TGTGCCAGCAGCGAAAAAAGACAGGGAGGAGAAAAATTTGAAGCTTTCTTT
CASSEKRQGGEKFEAFF
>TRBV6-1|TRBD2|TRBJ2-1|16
TGTGCCAGCAGTGGGACTAGCGGGAGGTCCTACAATGAGCAGTTCTTC
CASSGTSGRSYNEQFF
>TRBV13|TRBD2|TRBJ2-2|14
TGTGCCAGCGGATCTAGCGGGAGTACCGGGGAGCTGTTTTTT
CASGSSGSTGELFF
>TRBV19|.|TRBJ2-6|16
TGTGCCAGTAGTATGGCGGGAAGGGCTGGGGCCAACGTCCTGACTTTC
CASSMAGRAGANVLTF
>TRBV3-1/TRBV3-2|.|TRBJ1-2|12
TGTGCCAGCAGCCAAGATAGCTACGGCTACACCTTC
CASSQDSYGYTF